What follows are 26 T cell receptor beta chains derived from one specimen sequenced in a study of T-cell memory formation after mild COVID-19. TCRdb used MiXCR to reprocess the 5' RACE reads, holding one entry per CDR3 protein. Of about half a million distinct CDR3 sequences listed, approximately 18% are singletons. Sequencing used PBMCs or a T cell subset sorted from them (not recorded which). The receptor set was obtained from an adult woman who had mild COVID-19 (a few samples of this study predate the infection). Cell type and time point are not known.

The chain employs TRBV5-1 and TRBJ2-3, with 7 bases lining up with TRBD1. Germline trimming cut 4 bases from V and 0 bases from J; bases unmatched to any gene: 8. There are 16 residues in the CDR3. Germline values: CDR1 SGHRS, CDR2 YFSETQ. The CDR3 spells CASSPNPTGSTDTQYF. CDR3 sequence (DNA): TGCGCCAGCAGCCCTAATCCGACAGGGAGCACAGATACGCAGTATTTT.

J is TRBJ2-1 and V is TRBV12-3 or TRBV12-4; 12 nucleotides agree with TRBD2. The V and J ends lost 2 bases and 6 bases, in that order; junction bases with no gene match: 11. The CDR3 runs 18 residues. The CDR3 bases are TGTGCCAGCAGTTTAAGGCTAGCGGGAGGGCCGGGGTTCAATGAGCAGTTCTTC. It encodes CASSLRLAGGPGFNEQFF.

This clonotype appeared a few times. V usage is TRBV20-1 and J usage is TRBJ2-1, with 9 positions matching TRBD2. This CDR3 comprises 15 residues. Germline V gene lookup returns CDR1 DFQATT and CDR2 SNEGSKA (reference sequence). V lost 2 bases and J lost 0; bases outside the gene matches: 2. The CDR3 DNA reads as TGCAGTGCTAGAAGCGGGGGGAGCTCCTACAATGAGCAGTTCTTC. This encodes CSARSGGSSYNEQFF.

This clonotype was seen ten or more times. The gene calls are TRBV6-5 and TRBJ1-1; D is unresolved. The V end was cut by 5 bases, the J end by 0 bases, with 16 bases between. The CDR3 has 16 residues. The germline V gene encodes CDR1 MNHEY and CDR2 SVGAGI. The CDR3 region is CASSIDFRTVNTEAFF. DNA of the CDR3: TGTGCCAGCAGTATTGACTTTAGGACGGTGAACACTGAAGCTTTCTTT.

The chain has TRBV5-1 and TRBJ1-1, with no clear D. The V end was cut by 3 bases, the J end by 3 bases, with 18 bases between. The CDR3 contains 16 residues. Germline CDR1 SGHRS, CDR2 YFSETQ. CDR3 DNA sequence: TGCGCCAGCAGCTACCACACGAAAAAGAGGGACACTGAAGCTTTCTTT. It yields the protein CASSYHTKKRDTEAFF.

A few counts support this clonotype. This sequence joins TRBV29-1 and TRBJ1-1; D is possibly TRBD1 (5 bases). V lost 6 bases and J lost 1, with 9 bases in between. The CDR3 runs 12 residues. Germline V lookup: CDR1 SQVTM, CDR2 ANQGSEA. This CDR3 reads CSVDIQNTEAFF. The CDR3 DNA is TGCAGCGTGGACATTCAGAACACTGAAGCTTTCTTT.

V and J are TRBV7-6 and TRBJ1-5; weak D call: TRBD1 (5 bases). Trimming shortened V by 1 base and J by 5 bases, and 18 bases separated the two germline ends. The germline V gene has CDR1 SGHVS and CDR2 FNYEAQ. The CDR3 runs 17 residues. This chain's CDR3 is CASSLEFQGPRDQPQHF. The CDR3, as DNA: TGTGCCAGCAGCTTAGAATTTCAAGGACCCAGGGATCAGCCCCAGCATTTT.

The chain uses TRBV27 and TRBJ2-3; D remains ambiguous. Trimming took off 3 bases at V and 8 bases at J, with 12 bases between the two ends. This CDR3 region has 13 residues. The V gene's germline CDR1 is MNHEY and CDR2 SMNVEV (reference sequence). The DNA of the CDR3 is TGTGCCAGCAGTTTTACGGTCTCTGGTACGCAGTATTTT. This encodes CASSFTVSGTQYF.

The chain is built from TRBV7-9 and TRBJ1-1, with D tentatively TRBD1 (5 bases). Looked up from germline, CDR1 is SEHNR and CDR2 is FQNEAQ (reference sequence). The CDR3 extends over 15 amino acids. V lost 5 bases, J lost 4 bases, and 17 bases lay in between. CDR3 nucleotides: TGTGCCAGCAGCGACGGCCCAGGGTTGGGCACTGAAGCTTTCTTT. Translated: CASSDGPGLGTEAFF.

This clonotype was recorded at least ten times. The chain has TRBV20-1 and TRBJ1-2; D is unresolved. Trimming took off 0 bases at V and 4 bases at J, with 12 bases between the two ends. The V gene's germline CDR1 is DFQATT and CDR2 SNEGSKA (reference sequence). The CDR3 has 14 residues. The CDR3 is CSARDPTGVYGYTF. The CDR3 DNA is TGCAGTGCTAGAGATCCTACGGGAGTCTATGGCTACACCTTC.

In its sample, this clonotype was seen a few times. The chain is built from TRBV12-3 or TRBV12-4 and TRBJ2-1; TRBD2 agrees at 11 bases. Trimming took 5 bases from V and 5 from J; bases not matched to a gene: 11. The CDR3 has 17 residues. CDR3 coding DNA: TGTGCCAGCAGTCCCTTTTATCTAGCGGGGGGTCACAATGAGCAGTTCTTC. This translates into CASSPFYLAGGHNEQFF.

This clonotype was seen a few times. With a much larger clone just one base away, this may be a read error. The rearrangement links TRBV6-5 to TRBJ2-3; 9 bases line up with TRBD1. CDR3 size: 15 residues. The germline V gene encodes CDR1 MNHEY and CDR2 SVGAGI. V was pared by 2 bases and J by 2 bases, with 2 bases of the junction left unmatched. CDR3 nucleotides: TGTGCCAGCAGTTACGGGACAGGGCCCACAGATACGCAGTATTTT. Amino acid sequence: CASSYGTGPTDTQYF.

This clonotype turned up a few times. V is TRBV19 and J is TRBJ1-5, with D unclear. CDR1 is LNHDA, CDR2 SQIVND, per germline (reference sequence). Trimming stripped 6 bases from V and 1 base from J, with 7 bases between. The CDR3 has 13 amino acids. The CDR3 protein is CASSRGSNQPQHF. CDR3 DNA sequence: TGTGCCAGTAGCCGAGGAAGCAATCAGCCCCAGCATTTT. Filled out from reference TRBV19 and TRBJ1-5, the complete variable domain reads DGGITQSPKYLFRKEGQNVTLSCEQNLNHDAMYWYRQDPGQGLRLIYYSQIVNDFQKGDIAEGYSVSREKKESFPLTVTSAQKNPTAFYLCASSRGSNQPQHFGDGTRLSIL.

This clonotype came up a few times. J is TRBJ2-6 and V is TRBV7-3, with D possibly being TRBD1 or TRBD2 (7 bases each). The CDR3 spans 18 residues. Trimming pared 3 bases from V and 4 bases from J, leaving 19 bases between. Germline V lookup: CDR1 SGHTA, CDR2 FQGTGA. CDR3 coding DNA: TGTGCCAGCAGCTTGGGGAGGGGGCCCCTCGCCGGGGCCAACGTCCTGACTTTC. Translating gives CASSLGRGPLAGANVLTF.

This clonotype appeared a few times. The CDR3 coding sequence is TGTGCCAGCAGCTTATACCTGGGACACGAGCAGTACTTC. Its translation: CASSLYLGHEQYF. The rearrangement uses TRBV7-2 and TRBJ2-7; possibly TRBD1 or TRBD2 for D (5 bases each). In germline, CDR1 is SGHTA, CDR2 FQGNSA. V was shortened by 2 bases and J by 5 bases, with 10 bases between the two germline ends. The CDR3 length is 13 residues. Full variable domain (outside the CDR3, taken from reference TRBV7-2 and TRBJ2-7): GAGVSQSPSNKVTEKGKDVELRCDPISGHTALYWYRQSLGQGLEFLIYFQGNSAPDKSGLPSDRFSAERTGGSVSTLTIQRTQQEDSAVYLCASSLYLGHEQYFGPGTRLTVT.

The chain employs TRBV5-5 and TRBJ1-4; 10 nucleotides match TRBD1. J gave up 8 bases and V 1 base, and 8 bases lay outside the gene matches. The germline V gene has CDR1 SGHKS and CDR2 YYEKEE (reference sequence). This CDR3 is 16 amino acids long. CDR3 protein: CASSLMGQGLGEKLFF. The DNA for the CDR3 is TGTGCCAGCAGCTTGATGGGACAGGGGTTGGGGGAAAAACTGTTTTTT.

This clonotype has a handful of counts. CDR3 loop: CATIQGGSNTEAFF. The CDR3 nucleotides read TGTGCCACCATACAGGGGGGATCAAACACTGAAGCTTTCTTT. The chain couples TRBV27 to TRBJ1-1; 8 nucleotides line up with TRBD1. Germline loops: CDR1 MNHEY, CDR2 SMNVEV (reference sequence). The CDR3 has 14 residues. Trimming took 10 bases from V and 2 from J; bases not matched to a gene: 9.

CDR3 loop: CASSLEGLPADTQYF. In DNA, the CDR3 is TGTGCCAGCAGCTTAGAAGGACTACCGGCAGATACGCAGTATTTT. The chain is built from TRBV7-8 and TRBJ2-3, with D perhaps matching TRBD2 (6 bases). Germline CDR1 and CDR2: SGHVS and FQNEAQ. V gave up 1 base and J gave up 4 bases, with 12 bases separating them. The CDR3 contains 15 residues.

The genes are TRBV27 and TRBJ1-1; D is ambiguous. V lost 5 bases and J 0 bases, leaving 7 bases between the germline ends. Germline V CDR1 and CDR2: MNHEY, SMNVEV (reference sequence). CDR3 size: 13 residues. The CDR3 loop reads CASSIFMNTEAFF. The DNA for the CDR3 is TGTGCCAGCAGTATATTTATGAACACTGAAGCTTTCTTT.

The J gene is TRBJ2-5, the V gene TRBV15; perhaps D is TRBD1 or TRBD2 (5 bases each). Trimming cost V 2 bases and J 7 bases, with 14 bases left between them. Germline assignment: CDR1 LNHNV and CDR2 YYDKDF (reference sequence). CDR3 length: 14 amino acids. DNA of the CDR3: TGTGCCACCAGCAGAAGGGGACCCAACTTGACCCAGTACTTC. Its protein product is CATSRRGPNLTQYF.

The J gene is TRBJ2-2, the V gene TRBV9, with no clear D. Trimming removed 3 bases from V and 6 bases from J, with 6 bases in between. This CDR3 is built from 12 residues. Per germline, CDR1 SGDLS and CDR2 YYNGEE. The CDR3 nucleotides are TGTGCCAGCAGCGCCATTCCCGGGGAGCTGTTTTTT. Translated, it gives CASSAIPGELFF.

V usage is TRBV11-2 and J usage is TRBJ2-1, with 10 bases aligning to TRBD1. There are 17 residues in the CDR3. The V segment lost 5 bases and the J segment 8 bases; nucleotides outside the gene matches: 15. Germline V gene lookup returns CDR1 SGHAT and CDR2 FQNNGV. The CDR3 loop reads CASSLPVRTGGRYEQFF. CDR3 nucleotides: TGTGCCAGCAGCCTCCCGGTAAGGACAGGGGGTCGGTATGAGCAGTTCTTC. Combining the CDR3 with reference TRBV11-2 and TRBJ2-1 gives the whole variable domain EAGVAQSPRYKIIEKRQSVAFWCNPISGHATLYWYQQILGQGPKLLIQFQNNGVVDDSQLPKDRFSAERLKGVDSTLKIQPAKLEDSAVYLCASSLPVRTGGRYEQFFGPGTRLTVL.

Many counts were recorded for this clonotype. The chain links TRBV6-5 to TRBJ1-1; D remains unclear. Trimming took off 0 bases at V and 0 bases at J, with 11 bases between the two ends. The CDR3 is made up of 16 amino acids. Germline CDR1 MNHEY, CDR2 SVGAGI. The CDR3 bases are TGTGCCAGCAGTTACTCGGGGTACGGAGTGAACACTGAAGCTTTCTTT. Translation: CASSYSGYGVNTEAFF.

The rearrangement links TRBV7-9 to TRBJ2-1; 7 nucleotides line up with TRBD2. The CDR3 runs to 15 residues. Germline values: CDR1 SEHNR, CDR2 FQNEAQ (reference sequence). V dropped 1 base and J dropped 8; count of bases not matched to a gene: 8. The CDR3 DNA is TGTGCCAGCAGCTTAGAACTAGCGCTGGCCGATGAGCAGTTCTTC. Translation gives CASSLELALADEQFF.

CDR3 amino acids: CASSATRVTEAFF. CDR3 in DNA: TGTGCCAGCAGCGCGACCCGAGTGACTGAAGCTTTCTTT. V gene TRBV7-3 combines with J gene TRBJ1-1, with D unclear. Germline-derived CDR1 and CDR2 are SGHTA and FQGTGA. This CDR3 comprises 13 residues. V was pared by 5 bases and J by 5 bases, with 12 bases between.

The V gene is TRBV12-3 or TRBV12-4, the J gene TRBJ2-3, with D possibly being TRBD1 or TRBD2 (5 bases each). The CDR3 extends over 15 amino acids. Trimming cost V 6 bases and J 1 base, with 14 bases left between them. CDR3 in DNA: TGTGCCAGCAGCCGCAGAGGGGACGGCACAGATACGCAGTATTTT. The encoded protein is CASSRRGDGTDTQYF.